The sequence of this TCR beta chain was determined in a study of shared clonotypes between healthy human individuals. Between the trimmed V and J ends, which lost 3 bases and 4 bases, there was a span of 12 bases. The CDR3 is 14 residues long. Germline V gene data show CDR1 as ENHRY and CDR2 as SYGVKD. Profiled with immunoSEQ multiplex PCR; TCRdb holds only in-frame clones, not every one. The sample carries under 2,000,000 clones, about 95% recorded once. Naive CD8 cells were CD45RO-negative, positively selected for CCR7, excluding terminally differentiated effector memory CD45RA+ cells. J is TRBJ1-1 and V is TRBV10-3; a weak D match, TRBD1 (5 bases). The clonotype comes from a man aged 18 to 35 in good health. The sample was naive CD8+ T cells sorted from blood. DNA for the CDR3: TGTGCCATCAGTGACGAGGGGTTGAGCACTGAAGCTTTCTTT. The encoded protein is CAISDEGLSTEAFF.